This TCR beta chain comes out of a study of control samples from healthy donors and cancer patients. This clone was recorded once. V lost 7 bases to trimming and J lost 0 bases, with 9 bases between them. The CDR3 is 13 residues long. Germline CDR1 is SNHLY and CDR2 is FYNNEI. Method: immunoSEQ multiplex PCR; TCRdb's copy keeps in-frame clones and lacks some. The sample has tens of thousands of clones; around 84% are singletons. The receptor was derived from a middle-aged man in good health. The specimen was blood. This rearrangement joins TRBV2 to TRBJ1-1; D possibly corresponds to TRBD1 (5 bases). The CDR3 is CASMGEMNTEAFF. CDR3 DNA: TGTGCCAGCATGGGGGAGATGAACACTGAAGCTTTCTTT. Based on the CDR3 plus reference TRBV2 and TRBJ1-1, the full variable domain is EPEVTQTPSHQVTQMGQEVILRCVPISNHLYFYWYRQILGQKVEFLVSFYNNEISEKSEIFDDQFSVERPDGSNFTLKIRSTKLEDSAMYFCASMGEMNTEAFFGQGTRLTVV.